This T cell receptor (beta chain) is drawn from a study of blood T cell repertoires in COVID-19. Background on the study: Spain, Italy and the United States supplied samples that represented acute and convalescent COVID-19. T cells, B-cell-depleted T cells, or PBMCs provided the cDNA or gDNA that served as material.

This clone was recorded once. Trimming cost V 1 base and J 5 bases; bases outside gene matches: 9. CDR3 length: 16 amino acids. In germline, CDR1 is SGHNT, CDR2 YENEEA. Authors' processing steps: How many nucleated cells were present was estimated from reference gene primer amplification. TCRdb's copy holds only in-frame clones and misses some; the assay was immunoSEQ multiplex PCR. Clone size and V and J calls were adopted from that table, with D and trimming inferred from the DNA. In the table there are around 370,000 clones, 90% of which are singletons. The chain is built from TRBV11-3 and TRBJ2-3; 7 nucleotides line up with TRBD1. The sample was peripheral blood. The receptor comes from a man younger than 35 with active or convalescent COVID-19. CDR3 in amino acids: CASSLGGDRVGDTQYF. In DNA, the CDR3 is TGTGCCAGCAGCTTAGGGGGTGACAGGGTTGGAGATACGCAGTATTTT.